Listed below are T cell receptor beta chains from one sample, sequenced in a study of shared clonotypes between healthy human individuals. Only in-frame clones appear in the TCRdb table, and some are missing; sequencing was by immunoSEQ multiplex PCR. Among approximately 320,000 clones, about nine tenths were seen once, and the ten largest hold under 20%. The sample was memory CD8+ T cells sorted from blood. All receptors derive from a man younger than 35 in good health. CDR3s include the opening cysteine and the closing phenylalanine or tryptophan. The D gene is left open where the match is weak.

D	V	J	CDR3
NA	TRBV5-1	TRBJ1-1	CASSGQGSYNTEAFF
NA	TRBV7-9	TRBJ1-2	CASSLITGYGYTF
NA	TRBV4-1	TRBJ2-7	CASSQVSFSSYEQYF
NA	TRBV6-5	TRBJ1-2	CASSSRDTYYGYTF
NA	TRBV6-5	TRBJ1-3	CATRLWSGSGNTIYF
NA	TRBV6-5	TRBJ2-2	CASSPLAAGELFF
NA	TRBV5-4	TRBJ2-1	CASSLSPSGPEQFF
NA	TRBV9	TRBJ2-7	CASSVGAGGPEQYF
NA	TRBV9	TRBJ1-2	CASSVDGEDYGYTF
NA	TRBV5-6	TRBJ1-1	CASSLHERVVAEAFF
NA	TRBV6-1	TRBJ2-5	CASSEGRQGITKRETQYF
NA	TRBV10-3	TRBJ2-1	CASQGGASSYNEQFF
TRBD2	TRBV7-8	TRBJ2-1	CASSPGLAGDGEQFF
NA	TRBV5-6	TRBJ1-5	CASSLRALGHREQPQHF
NA	TRBV10-2	TRBJ2-5	CASREFDTGTQYF
NA	TRBV30	TRBJ1-1	CAWSSLGRNTEAFF